This T cell receptor (beta chain) appears in the sequencing data of a study of shared clonotypes between healthy human individuals. Per the germline V gene, CDR1 is MNHNS and CDR2 is SASEGT. This CDR3 contains 13 residues. V was shortened by 6 bases and J by 8 bases, with 14 bases between the two germline ends. Data came from immunoSEQ multiplex PCR; TCRdb stores just in-frame clones and leaves some out. The sample lists roughly 1 million clones; roughly 80% were seen once. This chain joins TRBV6-1 and TRBJ2-4; the D gene is possibly TRBD1 (5 bases). The sequence came from a man between 18 and 35 years old in good health. The sequenced sample was memory CD4+ T cells sorted from blood. The subset is: CD45RA-negative fraction. The CDR3 protein is CASRFRAVDIQYF. For the CDR3, the DNA is TGTGCCAGCAGGTTCAGGGCCGTGGACATTCAGTACTTC.